The 17 T cell receptor beta chains below all came from one sample that was sequenced in a study of T cell repertoires in cytomegalovirus infection. Each CDR3 protein gets one entry after TCRdb re-called the reads with MiXCR. The sample yields some 700,000 distinct CDR3 sequences, around 31% seen once. Antigens for these TCRs are unknown. The specimen comprised cultured PBMCs, sampled from culture after CMV antigen stimulation. The receptors here all came from a human donor in good health (CMV status not recorded). Some clones in this sample may be carry-over from other donors' samples.

The chain joins TRBV7-9 to TRBJ1-6; 7 positions match TRBD1. This CDR3 comprises 15 residues. Germline-derived CDR1 and CDR2 are SEHNR and FQNEAQ (reference sequence). V lost 5 bases, J lost 10 bases, and 11 bases stayed unmatched. The CDR3 sequence: CASSALQGRGSPLHF. In nucleotides, the CDR3 is TGTGCCAGCAGCGCACTACAGGGGAGAGGCTCACCCCTCCACTTT.

The chain is built from TRBV7-9 and TRBJ2-7; possible D gene TRBD1, 6 bases. Trimming removed 5 bases at V and 6 bases at J, with 14 bases between. Germline CDR1 reads SEHNR; CDR2 reads FQNEAQ (reference sequence). The CDR3 totals 13 residues. The CDR3 DNA sequence: TGTGCCAGCAGCGTGACAGGTCTGGTCGAGCAGTACTTC. This encodes CASSVTGLVEQYF.

The rearrangement uses TRBV2 and TRBJ1-4, with TRBD1 as a possible D gene (6 bases). This CDR3 spans 14 amino acids. V was shortened by 5 bases and J by 7 bases, with 14 bases between the two germline ends. Germline-derived CDR1 and CDR2 are SNHLY and FYNNEI. The CDR3 coding sequence is TGTGCCAGCAGTTTGACAGGCCTTATTGAAAAACTGTTTTTT. Translation gives CASSLTGLIEKLFF.

In this sample, this clonotype turned up many times. The chain is built from TRBV7-2 and TRBJ2-3, with TRBD2 identical over 13 bases. This CDR3 comprises 18 residues. The germline CDR1 and CDR2 sequences are SGHTA and FQGNSA. V was clipped by 4 bases and J by 2 bases; unmatched bases: 9. The CDR3 DNA follows: TGTGCCAGCAGCTCGCGAGGGACTAGCGGGACCTCCACAGATACGCAGTATTTT. Translating it yields CASSSRGTSGTSTDTQYF.

The rearrangement uses TRBV11-2 and TRBJ1-5; D may be TRBD1 (6 bases). V lost 4 bases and J 6 bases, leaving 13 bases between the germline ends. The CDR3 spans 14 residues. CDR1 is SGHAT, CDR2 FQNNGV, per germline. The CDR3 DNA sequence: TGTGCCAGCAGCTCAACAGGGAAGGGTCAGCCCCAGCATTTT. This translates into CASSSTGKGQPQHF.

CDR3 sequence: CASSRGQGVSSNQPQHF. CDR3 nucleotides: TGCGCCAGCAGCCGGGGACAGGGGGTTTCGAGCAATCAGCCCCAGCATTTT. The chain joins TRBV4-3 to TRBJ1-5, with TRBD1 identical over 11 bases. Germline assignment: CDR1 LGHNA and CDR2 YSLEER. V shed 4 bases and J 1 base; nucleotides not matched to a gene: 6. The CDR3 loop spans 17 amino acids.

This clonotype appeared a few times. CDR3 sequence reads: CATIWGSDNSPLHF. In DNA, the CDR3 is TGTGCCACCATTTGGGGCAGTGATAATTCACCCCTCCACTTT. This sequence joins TRBV2 and TRBJ1-6, with D tentatively TRBD1 (5 bases). V was cut by 10 bases and J by 5 bases, with 15 bases left in between. This CDR3 has 14 residues. In germline, CDR1 is SNHLY, CDR2 FYNNEI.

The chain combines TRBV7-2 with TRBJ1-6; 8 bases line up with TRBD1. The CDR3 loop spans 16 amino acids. Germline V lookup: CDR1 SGHTA, CDR2 FQGNSA. J gave up 14 bases and V 0 bases, and 12 bases lay outside the gene matches. Here the CDR3 reads CASSLASDRAIRALHF. For the CDR3, the DNA is TGTGCCAGCAGCTTAGCGTCGGACAGGGCAATCAGGGCCCTCCACTTT.

This clonotype was observed once. The rearrangement uses TRBV24-1 and TRBJ2-1; 8 bases map to TRBD1. From germline, CDR1 is KGHDR and CDR2 SFDVKD. The CDR3 sequence is 15 residues long. Trimming took 3 bases from V and 8 from J; bases not matched to a gene: 8. The CDR3 DNA follows: TGTGCCACCAGTGATCCTCAGGGGGCTGGCGATGAGCAGTTCTTC. Protein sequence: CATSDPQGAGDEQFF.

This rearrangement joins TRBV7-2 to TRBJ2-5; the D is unclear. The CDR3 runs to 14 residues. Per the germline V gene, CDR1 is SGHTA and CDR2 is FQGNSA. The V gene lost 7 bases and the J gene lost 2 bases, with 14 bases spanning the gap. The CDR3 protein is CASKEYSWQETQYF. The CDR3 DNA is TGTGCCAGCAAAGAGTACTCTTGGCAAGAGACCCAGTACTTC.

The chain carries TRBV15 and TRBJ1-1; 8 positions agree with TRBD1. With 5 bases clipped from V and 9 bases from J, the junction kept 14 bases outside the gene matches. The CDR3 totals 15 residues. Germline CDR1 is LNHNV and CDR2 is YYDKDF (reference sequence). CDR3 coding DNA: TGTGCCACCAGCTCTCAGGGGGGACAGGATGAACAAGCTTTCTTT. Amino acids: CATSSQGGQDEQAFF.

In its sample, this clonotype was seen a few times. The chain links TRBV4-1 to TRBJ1-2, with TRBD1 matching over 11 bases. CDR3 length equals 17 residues. The ends lost 0 bases at V and 8 bases at J; junction bases unmatched: 11. Looked up from germline, CDR1 is MGHRA and CDR2 is YSYEKL. This CDR3 reads CASSQDRTGGGRGGYTF. The CDR3 bases are TGCGCCAGCAGCCAAGATAGGACAGGGGGCGGTCGAGGCGGCTACACCTTC.

The V call is TRBV7-2, the J call TRBJ2-5; the match to TRBD2 covers 9 bases. This CDR3 is 18 amino acids long. The V gene end was trimmed by 0 bases and the J gene end by 4 bases; junction bases not matched to a gene: 12. Germline V gives CDR1 SGHTA, CDR2 FQGNSA. Here the CDR3 DNA reads TGTGCCAGCAGCTTAGCCCGCCGGTTGCGGGGGGGGGGAGAGACCCAGTACTTC. Amino acid sequence: CASSLARRLRGGGETQYF.

This clonotype was observed a handful of times. The V and J genes are TRBV27 and TRBJ2-1, with D maybe TRBD2 (6 bases). The V end was cut by 2 bases, the J end by 7 bases, with 12 bases between. The CDR3 has 14 residues. CDR1 is MNHEY and CDR2 is SMNVEV in the germline V gene (reference sequence). CDR3 coding DNA: TGTGCCAGCAGTTTAGGGGGGTGGCAGAATGAGCAGTTCTTC. Protein sequence: CASSLGGWQNEQFF.

The J gene is TRBJ1-1, the V gene TRBV4-1; D is ambiguous. Germline CDR1 MGHRA, CDR2 YSYEKL. The CDR3 sequence is 15 residues long. V lost 3 bases to trimming and J lost 0 bases, with 11 bases between them. CDR3 residues: CASSQRLQMNTEAFF. The CDR3 DNA sequence: TGCGCCAGCAGCCAGAGACTCCAGATGAACACTGAAGCTTTCTTT.

The V and J genes are TRBV7-8 and TRBJ2-7; D might be TRBD2 (5 bases). V dropped 1 base and J dropped 1 base, with 11 bases sitting between them. The CDR3 has 15 residues. Germline V gene sequence: CDR1 SGHVS, CDR2 FQNEAQ. The CDR3 coding sequence is TGTGCCAGCAGCTTAGAGGTGCCGGGGTCCTACGAGCAGTACTTC. It encodes CASSLEVPGSYEQYF. The complete variable domain, with remaining parts taken from reference TRBV7-8 and TRBJ2-7, reads GAGVSQSPRYKVAKRGQDVALRCDPISGHVSLFWYQQALGQGPEFLTYFQNEAQLDKSGLPSDRFFAERPEGSVSTLKIQRTQQEDSAVYLCASSLEVPGSYEQYFGPGTRLTVT.

The CDR3: CASSYGAGGVYTEAFF. CDR3 in DNA: TGTGCCAGCAGTTACGGGGCAGGGGGCGTATACACTGAAGCTTTCTTT. This chain links TRBV6-5 with TRBJ1-1, with 8 nucleotides matching TRBD1. This CDR3 comprises 16 residues. Germline V gene data show CDR1 as MNHEY and CDR2 as SVGAGI. V trimming: 2 bases; J trimming: 3 bases; junction bases outside the gene matches: 8.